The subject of this entry is one TCR beta chain. Antigen specificity is unknown. Libraries were prepared by immunoSEQ multiplex PCR; TCRdb keeps only in-frame clonotypes and omits some of them. The table shows 65,000 to 100,000 clones, with around 90% occurring only once. The data originate from a study of graft-versus-host responses after intestinal transplantation. Study context: Every one of the recipients received anti-thymocyte globulin induction and afterwards took tacrolimus and steroids for roughly 3 years. Study findings and constraints: GvH clones detected in recipient marrow included some appearing first in ileum or blood. High graft-versus-host to host-versus-graft clonal ratios were found in allografts of patients who had graft-donor T cell macrochimerism.

The length of the CDR3 is 16 residues. V was trimmed by 1 base and J by 3 bases, leaving 13 bases between them. Per germline, CDR1 SGHVS and CDR2 FQNEAQ. The receptor was derived from a human donor who was the organ donor for an intestinal transplant. This sequence joins TRBV7-8 and TRBJ2-4; D is possibly TRBD2 (6 bases). The sample was unstimulated CD8+ T cells sorted from spleen or lymph node cells, taken before transplant. The CDR3: CASSLDPGGLKNIQYF. The CDR3 DNA follows: TGTGCCAGCAGCTTAGATCCCGGGGGACTCAAAAACATTCAGTACTTC.